The T cell receptor (beta chain) under discussion was sequenced for a study of T cells expressing NK-cell markers. In the study overall: According to the study, TCR beta repertoires originated from sorted CD3+CD56+NKG2C+, CD3+CD56+NKG2C- and CD3+CD56-NKG2C+ T cells. There were seven HCMV-seropositive donors and one seronegative donor among the eight sequenced.

The CDR3 contains 15 residues. Germline loops: CDR1 LNHNV, CDR2 YYDKDF (reference sequence). Reprocessing the 5' RACE reads, TCRdb reports a single entry for every CDR3 protein and omits DNA. The sample totals over 350,000 distinct CDR3 sequences; its top ten clones hold approximately 11%. The chain joins TRBV15 to TRBJ2-1; TCRdb's D gene call, TRBD1, goes unchecked for lack of DNA. This receptor was obtained from a woman aged 45-60 years in good health. Sequencing was carried out using blood T cells: a sorted CD56 or NKG2C T cell subset, CD4+ or CD8+ T cells, or bulk PBMC T cells (not recorded which). CDR3 sequence reads: CATSEMGGLRNEQFF.